This passage covers 5 T cell receptor beta chains from one sample sequenced in a study of CD8 T cells in ankylosing spondylitis. One entry per CDR3 protein, called by TCRdb with MiXCR from the 5' RACE reads. The repertoire holds fewer than 150,000 distinct CDR3 sequences, with about 7% as singletons. Sequenced material: blood, either unsorted or a sorted T cell fraction (not recorded which). Receptors were obtained from a female donor with ankylosing spondylitis or in good health (not recorded which).

This clonotype was counted ten times or more. V is TRBV27 and J is TRBJ2-7; no clear D gene. Germline assignment: CDR1 MNHEY and CDR2 SMNVEV (reference sequence). V lost 10 bases to trimming and J lost 5 bases, with 18 bases between them. CDR3 length: 13 residues. The CDR3 nucleotides read TGTGCCATCCGACCGGCGGATCGGGACGAGCAGTACTTC. Encoded protein: CAIRPADRDEQYF.

This clonotype was counted at least ten times. This sequence joins TRBV20-1 and TRBJ2-7; unclear D gene. Deletions cut 4 bases from V and 5 bases from J, with 15 bases between. CDR3 length: 13 residues. Per the germline V gene, CDR1 is DFQATT and CDR2 is SNEGSKA (reference sequence). The chain's CDR3 is CSAKLRRFNEQYF. CDR3 coding DNA: TGCAGTGCTAAACTTCGCCGGTTCAACGAGCAGTACTTC.

The chain combines TRBV30 with TRBJ2-3; D perhaps matches TRBD2 (5 bases). The CDR3 has 13 residues. Germline CDR1 is GTSNPN and CDR2 is SVGIG (reference sequence). The V end was cut by 4 bases, the J end by 2 bases, with 10 bases between. This chain's CDR3 is CAWTGLDTDTQYF. The CDR3 coding sequence is TGTGCCTGGACGGGGTTAGACACAGATACGCAGTATTTT.

This clonotype came up many times. The chain recombines TRBV4-1 with TRBJ2-6; D is uncertain. The CDR3 is 16 residues long. Germline CDR1 reads MGHRA; CDR2 reads YSYEKL. V was clipped by 3 bases and J by 1 base, with 10 bases between them. The CDR3 sequence is CASSHPLVSGANVLTF. The CDR3, as DNA: TGCGCCAGCAGCCACCCCCTTGTATCTGGGGCCAACGTCCTGACTTTC.

This clonotype was seen at least ten times. This chain links TRBV6-5 with TRBJ1-2; 7 bases line up with TRBD1. The germline gives CDR1 MNHEY, CDR2 SVGAGI. V was pared by 2 bases and J by 7 bases, with 4 bases of the junction left unmatched. CDR3 size: 13 residues. CDR3 sequence (DNA): TGTGCCAGCAGTTACCAGGGGGGAGTTGGCTACACCTTC. This encodes CASSYQGGVGYTF.